These 19 T cell receptor beta chains were sequenced from one sample in a study of response to subunit inactivated influenza vaccine (dated 2018 in TCRdb). Library construction relied on RT-PCR. TCRdb records Illumina HiSeq 2500 as the sequencer. TCRdb's own reprocessing of the public reads used fastp at Q25 and MiXCR and kept productive beta chains. All rows with the same CDR3 protein become a single entry with the most common DNA and genes. For this sample the table gives hundreds of thousands of distinct CDR3 sequences, of which about 15% were detected only once. Roughly 7.2% of the sample lies in the top ten. The sequencing here drew on PBMCs from blood, taken 14 days before vaccination. The receptors originated from a man in his fifties who received an inactivated influenza vaccine. Donor details come from another sample of the same person, matched by shared clones.

The V and J genes are TRBV29-1 and TRBJ2-1; 10 nucleotides match TRBD2. The CDR3 contains 16 residues. Germline V lookup: CDR1 SQVTM, CDR2 ANQGSEA. The junction had 13 bases not matched to a gene; V was cut back by 6 bases and J by 5 bases. CDR3 region: CSVVPGLAEANNEQFF. The CDR3 DNA is TGCAGCGTCGTGCCAGGACTAGCGGAGGCCAACAATGAGCAGTTCTTC.

On this clonotype: This could be a read error, since a much larger clone is one nucleotide away. The chain has TRBV5-1 and TRBJ2-1; 8 nucleotides align to TRBD1. V gave up 1 base and J gave up 6 bases; unmatched junction bases: 6. The CDR3 loop spans 15 amino acids. The germline V gene has CDR1 SGHRS and CDR2 YFSETQ. The CDR3 DNA follows: TGCGCCAGCAGCTTGATGACAGGGGATCTCAATGAGCAGTTCTTC. Translated: CASSLMTGDLNEQFF.

In its sample, this clonotype was seen a few times. V is TRBV29-1 and J is TRBJ2-2, with TRBD1 identical over 8 bases. V was clipped by 4 bases and J by 4 bases; unmatched bases: 5. The CDR3 is 14 residues long. Germline values: CDR1 SQVTM, CDR2 ANQGSEA. The CDR3 here is CSVGTTGGTGELFF. In DNA, the CDR3 is TGCAGCGTTGGGACCACAGGGGGCACCGGGGAGCTGTTTTTT.

The V call is TRBV4-3, the J call TRBJ2-7; 10 nucleotides line up with TRBD1. Germline V lookup: CDR1 LGHNA, CDR2 YSLEER. This CDR3 contains 15 residues. Trimming cost V 1 base and J 5 bases; bases outside gene matches: 5. The DNA for the CDR3 is TGCGCCAGCAGCCAAGGACAGGGGGCGTTCAACGAGCAGTACTTC. Protein product: CASSQGQGAFNEQYF.

V usage is TRBV4-1 and J usage is TRBJ1-6, with no clear D. V was cut by 1 base and J by 12 bases, with 7 bases left in between. The CDR3 has 12 residues. Germline V CDR1 and CDR2: MGHRA, YSYEKL. The CDR3 bases are TGCGCCAGCAGCCAAGCCTTTGGACCCCTCCACTTT. Protein product: CASSQAFGPLHF.

The CDR3 coding sequence is TGCAGTGCAGAGTGGGTAACCCAGTACTTC. It is translated as CSAEWVTQYF. The chain uses TRBV20-1 and TRBJ2-5; no firm D call. Germline V gene data show CDR1 as DFQATT and CDR2 as SNEGSKA (reference sequence). Trimming stripped 6 bases from V and 8 bases from J, with 10 bases between. The CDR3 is made up of 10 amino acids.

This clonotype has more than one count but fewer than ten. The J gene is TRBJ2-3, the V gene TRBV3-1; 12 bases line up with TRBD2. Unmatched junction bases numbered 13, after V lost 0 bases and J lost 3 bases. This CDR3 has 20 residues. Germline CDR1 is LGHDT and CDR2 is YNNKEL (reference sequence). The CDR3 DNA is TGTGCCAGCAGCCAAGATCGGTCTAGCGGGAGGGCAGGTGGAACAGATACGCAGTATTTT. It specifies CASSQDRSSGRAGGTDTQYF.

The rearrangement joins TRBV20-1 to TRBJ2-5; 9 positions agree with TRBD2. This CDR3 has 13 amino acids. V lost 2 bases, J lost 5 bases, and 3 bases stayed unmatched. Germline V gives CDR1 DFQATT, CDR2 SNEGSKA (reference sequence). CDR3 DNA: TGCAGTGCTAGACTAGCGGGGAGGGAGACCCAGTACTTC. Translating it yields CSARLAGRETQYF.

In its sample, this clonotype was seen a few times. This chain uses TRBV6-5 with TRBJ2-7, with TRBD2 matching 10 bases. V lost 2 bases and J lost 9; bases outside the gene matches: 7. The length of the CDR3 is 14 residues. CDR1 is MNHEY and CDR2 is SVGAGI in the germline V gene. The CDR3 coding sequence is TGTGCCAGCAGTTACAAAGCGGGAGGGCCCGGGCAGTACTTC. This translates into CASSYKAGGPGQYF.

The V gene is TRBV9, the J gene TRBJ2-3, with D perhaps TRBD1 (5 bases). V was clipped by 3 bases and J by 0 bases, with 11 bases between them. The CDR3 has 15 amino acids. Germline V gene sequence: CDR1 SGDLS, CDR2 YYNGEE. CDR3 sequence: CASSGDRASTDTQYF. DNA for the CDR3: TGTGCCAGCAGCGGAGACAGAGCTAGCACAGATACGCAGTATTTT.

The gene calls are TRBV7-9 and TRBJ2-1; weak D call: TRBD1 (5 bases). The ends were cut back, 8 bases at V and 15 bases at J, with 14 bases in the middle. The germline V gene has CDR1 SEHNR and CDR2 FQNEAQ (reference sequence). This CDR3 spans 10 amino acids. The CDR3 reads CASPRTSAFF. The CDR3 nucleotides read TGTGCCAGCCCCAGGACAAGCGCGTTCTTC.

This clonotype appeared a few times. The chain carries TRBV25-1 and TRBJ1-6; D is unresolved. The CDR3 consists of 13 residues. V shed 6 bases and J shed 5 bases, with 8 bases lying between them. The germline CDR1 and CDR2 sequences are MGHDK and SYGVNS. The CDR3 protein is CASRVHDNSPLHF. CDR3 nucleotides: TGTGCCAGCAGGGTCCACGATAATTCACCCCTCCACTTT.

This clonotype was observed a handful of times. This chain connects TRBV20-1 to TRBJ2-7; the match to TRBD2 covers 12 bases. This CDR3 is built from 16 residues. CDR1 is DFQATT and CDR2 is SNEGSKA in the germline V gene (reference sequence). V shed 4 bases, J shed 7 bases, and the junction held 14 bases outside the gene matches. CDR3 sequence (DNA): TGCAGTGCTACTGGCCTAGCGGGAGGGCTGCCCTTAGAGCAGTACTTC. It translates to CSATGLAGGLPLEQYF.

The rearrangement joins TRBV4-3 to TRBJ2-3; 8 nucleotides line up with TRBD2. The CDR3 spans 18 residues. V was pared by 4 bases and J by 0 bases, with 12 bases of the junction left unmatched. Germline CDR1 and CDR2: LGHNA and YSLEER. CDR3 sequence reads: CASSPVGRGEESTDTQYF. The DNA for the CDR3 is TGCGCCAGCAGCCCAGTCGGGCGGGGGGAAGAGAGCACAGATACGCAGTATTTT.

The rearrangement joins TRBV2 to TRBJ2-7; 9 bases match TRBD2. V trimming: 4 bases; J trimming: 2 bases; junction bases outside the gene matches: 3. This CDR3 is 14 amino acids long. Germline values: CDR1 SNHLY, CDR2 FYNNEI. The CDR3 DNA follows: TGTGCCAGCAGTGGGACTAGCGAGCCCTACGAGCAGTACTTC. Its protein is CASSGTSEPYEQYF.

In its sample, this clonotype was seen once. The chain joins TRBV29-1 to TRBJ2-7; 8 nucleotides align to TRBD1. Unmatched junction bases numbered 3, after V lost 8 bases and J lost 3 bases. CDR1 SQVTM and CDR2 ANQGSEA come from the germline V gene. The CDR3 covers 11 residues. The DNA of the CDR3 is TGCAGCTATACAGGGGGCTACGAGCAGTACTTC. Translation: CSYTGGYEQYF.

The chain recombines TRBV12-3 or TRBV12-4 with TRBJ2-1; D possibly corresponds to TRBD1 (6 bases). This CDR3 is built from 14 residues. V dropped 4 bases and J dropped 6 bases, with 13 bases sitting between them. CDR3 in DNA: TGTGCCAGCAGTTCAGGGCTACAGGGCAATGAGCAGTTCTTC. It is translated as CASSSGLQGNEQFF.

The chain is built from TRBV7-9 and TRBJ2-3; no clear D gene. V lost 0 bases, J lost 0 bases, and 7 bases lay in between. Germline loops: CDR1 SEHNR, CDR2 FQNEAQ (reference sequence). This CDR3 is built from 15 residues. In nucleotides, the CDR3 is TGTGCCAGCAGCTTAGCTGCGGACAGCACAGATACGCAGTATTTT. It specifies CASSLAADSTDTQYF.

The chain recombines TRBV29-1 with TRBJ2-5, with D perhaps matching TRBD2 (6 bases). Germline V CDR1 and CDR2: SQVTM, ANQGSEA. This CDR3 comprises 13 residues. V shed 1 base and J shed 1 base, with 7 bases lying between them. The CDR3 nucleotides read TGCAGCGTTGAAGGGGGACTCCAAGAGACCCAGTACTTC. This encodes CSVEGGLQETQYF.